This T cell receptor beta chain is from a study of T cell responses to AZD1222 COVID-19 vaccine (dated by TCRdb to about 2021). Describing the broader study: A total of over 230 trial participants underwent TCR sequencing, of whom some 210 received two doses of AZD1222 and about 26 received two doses of the MenACWY control vaccine. Trial participants were enrolled into age subgroups of 18-55, 56-69 and 70-plus years, which contained about 150, 27 and 61 TCR-sequenced participants, respectively.

Comment on this clone: The antigen this receptor binds is unknown. It has no much larger one-base neighbor in the sample; base qualities were not kept.

Sample time point, as interpreted from the label and publication: about 28 days (+/-7) after the second vaccine dose. Because spike-specific TCR depth and breadth did not differ between the two schedules, AZD1222 recipients who got a second dose at roughly 4 weeks were pooled with those who got a second dose at roughly 12 weeks. The vaccinee samples were drawn from two UK trials, COV001 and COV002, one of which was a single-blind randomized controlled phase 2/3 trial testing AZD1222 (ChAdOx1 nCoV-19) in healthy adults. For TCRbeta chain sequencing, PBMC samples were collected from trial participants at day 0 and at day 28 after the second dose. Summary of the overall study and its limitations: The 56-69-year group was small, and its depth increase did not reach significance, likely because of low power. Most participants were white British and females outnumbered males, and the authors suggested that clonal diversity may have been underestimated. Reportedly, close to half of the unique spike-specific TCRs recognized epitopes lying outside the regions that are mutated in the B.1.351 and B.1.1.7 variants. CD4 TCRs associated with the vaccine covered the entire spike protein, and the dominant responses were in regions 160-218 and 743-854. Because no day 14 peak-response samples were available, the repertoires could be characterized only after the peak T cell response. Conclusions about previously exposed vaccinees are limited because only a handful of AZD1222 recipients were SARS-CoV-2 seropositive at baseline. Spike-specific TCR breadth and depth rose significantly after two AZD1222 doses compared with day 0 and with MenACWY recipients.

The CDR3 regions of human TCRbeta chains were subjected to immunosequencing. In the authors' own workflow: Repertoire TCRs were checked for matches against a reference library of SARS-CoV-2-specific TCRs that had been generated using the MIRA antigen-specificity platform. Breadth was defined as the fraction of unique TCRs that were SARS-CoV-2-associated, and depth was defined as the fraction of total T cells that were SARS-CoV-2-associated. Each spike-specific TCR was assigned to its reactive spike region and to a CD4 or CD8 class using the MIRA data. Log10-transformed breadth and depth values were compared by one-way ANOVA with Sidak's multiple comparisons tests. TCRdb re-hosts the immuneACCESS table, in-frame sequences only. Its copies lack some clones; in the studies checked, an unresolved V gene accounts for under half of them, and the cause for the rest is not known. V and J calls and clone size follow that table, whereas D and trimming were derived from the DNA. In all, the sample holds some 160,000 clones, and roughly 88% of those were seen once. Of the sample, just under 2% is held by the ten largest clones.

Germline trimming: 5 bases from V, 4 bases from J; junction bases outside gene matches: 2. The CDR3 goes from the cysteine to the phenylalanine over 14 residues. CDR3 DNA only is kept here, 42 bases in frame from base 1. Based on the germline V gene, the CDR1 and CDR2 sequences are SNHLY and FYNNEI. The chain links TRBV2 with TRBJ1-4, with 9 junctional bases fitting TRBD1. The origin of this receptor is an adult who received the AZD1222 COVID-19 vaccine. This specimen consisted of peripheral blood, obtained 28 days after the second AZD1222 dose. The CDR3 has the sequence CASSRDRVNEKLFF. The DNA sequence is TGTGCCAGCAGTAGGGACAGGGTTAATGAAAAACTGTTTTTT.